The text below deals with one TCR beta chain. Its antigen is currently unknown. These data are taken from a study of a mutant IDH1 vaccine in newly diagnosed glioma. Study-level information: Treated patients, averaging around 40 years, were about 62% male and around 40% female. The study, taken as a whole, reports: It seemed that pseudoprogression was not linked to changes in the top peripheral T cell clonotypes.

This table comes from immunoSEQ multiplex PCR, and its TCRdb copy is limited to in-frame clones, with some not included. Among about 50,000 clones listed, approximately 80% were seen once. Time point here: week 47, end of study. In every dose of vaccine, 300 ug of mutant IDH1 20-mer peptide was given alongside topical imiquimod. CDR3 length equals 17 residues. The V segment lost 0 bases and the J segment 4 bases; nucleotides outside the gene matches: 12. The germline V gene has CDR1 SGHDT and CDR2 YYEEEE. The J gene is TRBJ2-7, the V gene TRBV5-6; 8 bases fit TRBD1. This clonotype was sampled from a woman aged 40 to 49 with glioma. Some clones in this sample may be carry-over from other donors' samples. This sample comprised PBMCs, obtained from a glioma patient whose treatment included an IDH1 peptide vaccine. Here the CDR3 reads CASSLARGPMLGYEQYF. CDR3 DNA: TGTGCCAGCAGCTTGGCCAGGGGGCCCATGTTAGGATACGAGCAGTACTTC.